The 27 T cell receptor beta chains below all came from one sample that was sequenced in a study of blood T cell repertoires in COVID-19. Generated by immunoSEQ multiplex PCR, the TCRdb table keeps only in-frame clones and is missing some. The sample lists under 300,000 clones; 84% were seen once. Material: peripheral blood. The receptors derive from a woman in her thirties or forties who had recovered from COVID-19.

The CDR3: CASSGDKWSSYNEQFF. CDR3 DNA: TGTGCCAGCAGCGGTGATAAGTGGTCCTCCTACAATGAGCAGTTCTTC. The chain couples TRBV28 to TRBJ2-1; D call uncertain. Germline CDR1 reads MDHEN; CDR2 reads SYDVKM. The CDR3 is 16 amino acids. V lost 6 bases and J lost 0, with 15 bases in between.

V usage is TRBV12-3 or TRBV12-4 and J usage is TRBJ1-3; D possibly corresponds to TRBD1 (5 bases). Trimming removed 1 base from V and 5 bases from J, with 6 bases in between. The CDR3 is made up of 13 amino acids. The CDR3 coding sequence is TGTGCCAGCAGTTTAGACAGGAGAAACACCATATATTTT. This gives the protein CASSLDRRNTIYF.

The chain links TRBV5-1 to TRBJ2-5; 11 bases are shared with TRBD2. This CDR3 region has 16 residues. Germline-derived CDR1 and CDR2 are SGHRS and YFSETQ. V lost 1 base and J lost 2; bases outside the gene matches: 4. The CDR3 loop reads CASSLMPSGGQETQYF. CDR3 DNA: TGCGCCAGCAGCTTGATGCCTAGCGGGGGGCAAGAGACCCAGTACTTC.

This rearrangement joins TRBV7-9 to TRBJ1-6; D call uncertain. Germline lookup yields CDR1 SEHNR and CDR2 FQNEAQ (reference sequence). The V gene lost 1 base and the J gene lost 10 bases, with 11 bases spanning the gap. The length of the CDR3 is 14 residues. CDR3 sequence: CASSLGGSRSPLHF. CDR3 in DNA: TGTGCCAGCAGCTTAGGAGGTTCGCGCTCACCCCTCCACTTT. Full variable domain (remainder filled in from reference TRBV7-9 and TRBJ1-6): DTGVSQNPRHKITKRGQNVTFRCDPISEHNRLYWYRQTLGQGPEFLTYFQNEAQLEKSRLLSDRFSAERPKGSFSTLEIQRTEQGDSAMYLCASSLGGSRSPLHFGNGTRLTVT.

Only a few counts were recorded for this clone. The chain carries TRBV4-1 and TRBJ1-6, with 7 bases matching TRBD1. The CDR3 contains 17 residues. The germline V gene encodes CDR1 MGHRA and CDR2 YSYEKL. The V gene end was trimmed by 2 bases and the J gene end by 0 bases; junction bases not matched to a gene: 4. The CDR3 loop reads CASSQPGGSSYNSPLHF. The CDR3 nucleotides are TGCGCCAGCAGCCAACCAGGGGGAAGCTCCTATAATTCACCCCTCCACTTT.

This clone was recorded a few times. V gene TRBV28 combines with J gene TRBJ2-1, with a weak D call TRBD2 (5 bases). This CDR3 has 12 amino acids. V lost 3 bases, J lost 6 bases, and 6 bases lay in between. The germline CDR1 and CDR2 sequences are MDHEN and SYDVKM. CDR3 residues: CASSFEGNEQFF. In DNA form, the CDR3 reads TGTGCCAGCAGTTTTGAGGGCAATGAGCAGTTCTTC.

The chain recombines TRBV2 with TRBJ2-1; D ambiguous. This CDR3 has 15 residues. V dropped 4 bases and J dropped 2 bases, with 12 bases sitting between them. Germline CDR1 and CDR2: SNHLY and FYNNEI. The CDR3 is CASSGFLGAYNEQFF. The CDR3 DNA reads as TGTGCCAGCAGTGGATTTTTAGGAGCCTACAATGAGCAGTTCTTC.

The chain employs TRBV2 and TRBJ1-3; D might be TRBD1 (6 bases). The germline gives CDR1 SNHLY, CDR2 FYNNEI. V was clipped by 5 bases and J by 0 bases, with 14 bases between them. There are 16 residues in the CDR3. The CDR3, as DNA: TGTGCCAGCAGTTTTACAGGGACCAACTCTGGAAACACCATATATTTT. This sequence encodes CASSFTGTNSGNTIYF.

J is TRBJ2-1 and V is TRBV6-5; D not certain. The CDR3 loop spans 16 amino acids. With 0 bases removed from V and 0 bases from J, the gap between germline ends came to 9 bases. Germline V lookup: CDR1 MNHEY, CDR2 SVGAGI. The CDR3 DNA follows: TGTGCCAGCAGTTACTCGAGTCGGTACTCCTACAATGAGCAGTTCTTC. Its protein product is CASSYSSRYSYNEQFF.

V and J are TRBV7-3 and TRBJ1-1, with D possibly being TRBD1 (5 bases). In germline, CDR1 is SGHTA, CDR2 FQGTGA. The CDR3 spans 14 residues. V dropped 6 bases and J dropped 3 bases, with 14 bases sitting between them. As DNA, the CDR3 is TGTGCCAGCAGTCCCATCCGGGGGGACACTGAAGCTTTCTTT. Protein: CASSPIRGDTEAFF.

The CDR3 sequence is CASNRGSDNEKLFF. The CDR3, as DNA: TGTGCCAGCAACCGGGGATCCGATAATGAAAAACTGTTTTTT. This rearrangement joins TRBV5-5 to TRBJ1-4; the D is unclear. The V and J ends lost 6 bases and 4 bases respectively, with 13 bases between them. From germline, CDR1 is SGHKS and CDR2 YYEKEE (reference sequence). CDR3 size: 14 residues.

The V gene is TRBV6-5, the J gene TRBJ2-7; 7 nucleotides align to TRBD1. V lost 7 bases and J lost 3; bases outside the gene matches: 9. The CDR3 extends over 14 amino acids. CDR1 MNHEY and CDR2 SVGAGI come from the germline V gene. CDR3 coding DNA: TGTGCCAGCACTTCCGGGACAGCCCTCTACGAGCAGTACTTC. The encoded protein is CASTSGTALYEQYF.

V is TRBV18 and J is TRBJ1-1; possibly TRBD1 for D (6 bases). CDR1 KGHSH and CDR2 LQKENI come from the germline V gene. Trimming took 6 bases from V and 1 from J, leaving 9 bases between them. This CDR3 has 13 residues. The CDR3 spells CASSTTGNTEAFF. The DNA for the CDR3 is TGTGCCAGCTCGACGACAGGGAACACTGAAGCTTTCTTT.

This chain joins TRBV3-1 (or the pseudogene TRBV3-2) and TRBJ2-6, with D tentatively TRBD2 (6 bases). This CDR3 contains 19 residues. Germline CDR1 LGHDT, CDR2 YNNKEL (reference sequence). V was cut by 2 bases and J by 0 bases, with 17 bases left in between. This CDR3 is CASSQKGRRAGSGANVLTF. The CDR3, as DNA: TGTGCCAGCAGCCAAAAGGGGAGGAGAGCGGGCTCTGGGGCCAACGTCCTGACTTTC.

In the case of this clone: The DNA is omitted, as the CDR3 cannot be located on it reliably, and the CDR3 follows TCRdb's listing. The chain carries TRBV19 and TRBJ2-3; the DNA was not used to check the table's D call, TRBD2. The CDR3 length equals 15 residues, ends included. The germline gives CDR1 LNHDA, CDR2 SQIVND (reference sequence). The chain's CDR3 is CASSSGAVSLDTQYF.

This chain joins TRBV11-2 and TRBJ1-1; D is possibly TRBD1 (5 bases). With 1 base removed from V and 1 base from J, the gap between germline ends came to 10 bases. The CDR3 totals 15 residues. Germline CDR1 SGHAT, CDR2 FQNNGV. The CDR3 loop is CASSLAGRRNTEAFF. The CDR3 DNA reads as TGTGCCAGCAGCTTAGCAGGGCGGAGGAACACTGAAGCTTTCTTT.

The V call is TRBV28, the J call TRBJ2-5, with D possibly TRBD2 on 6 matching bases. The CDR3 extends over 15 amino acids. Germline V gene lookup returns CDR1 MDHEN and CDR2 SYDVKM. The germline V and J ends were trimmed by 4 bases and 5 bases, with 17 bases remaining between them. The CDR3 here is CASSSGTATFETQYF. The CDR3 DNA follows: TGTGCCAGCAGTTCCGGGACTGCTACTTTTGAGACCCAGTACTTC.

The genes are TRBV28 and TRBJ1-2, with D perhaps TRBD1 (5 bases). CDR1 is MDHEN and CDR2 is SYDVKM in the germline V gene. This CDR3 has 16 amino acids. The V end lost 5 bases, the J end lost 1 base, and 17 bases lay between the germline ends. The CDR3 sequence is CASSLGRGSHNYGYTF. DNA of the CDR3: TGTGCCAGCAGTCTTGGGAGGGGCAGCCATAACTATGGCTACACCTTC.

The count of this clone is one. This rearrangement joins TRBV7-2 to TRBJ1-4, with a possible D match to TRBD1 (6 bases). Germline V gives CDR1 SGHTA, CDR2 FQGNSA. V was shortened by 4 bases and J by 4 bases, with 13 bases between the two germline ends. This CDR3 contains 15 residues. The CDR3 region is CASSSGQPFNEKLFF. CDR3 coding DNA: TGTGCCAGCAGCTCTGGACAGCCTTTTAATGAAAAACTGTTTTTT.

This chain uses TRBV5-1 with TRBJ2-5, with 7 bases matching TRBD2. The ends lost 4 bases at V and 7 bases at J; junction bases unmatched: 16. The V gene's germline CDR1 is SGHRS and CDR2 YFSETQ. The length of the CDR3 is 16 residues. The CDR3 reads CASSLTRGGILRTQYF. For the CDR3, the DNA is TGCGCCAGCAGCCTCACGCGCGGGGGTATTCTTCGGACCCAGTACTTC. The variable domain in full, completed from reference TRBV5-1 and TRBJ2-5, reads KAGVTQTPRYLIKTRGQQVTLSCSPISGHRSVSWYQQTPGQGLQFLFEYFSETQRNKGNFPGRFSGRQFSNSRSEMNVSTLELGDSALYLCASSLTRGGILRTQYFGPGTRLLVL.

CDR3 amino acids: CASSGGHGTSGDEKLFF. The DNA of the CDR3 is TGTGCCAGCAGCGGAGGACACGGGACGTCAGGGGACGAAAAACTGTTTTTT. This chain joins TRBV3-1 (or the pseudogene TRBV3-2) and TRBJ1-4, with D tentatively TRBD1 (6 bases). The V gene's germline CDR1 is LGHDT and CDR2 YNNKEL (reference sequence). Trimming stripped 5 bases from V and 8 bases from J, with 24 bases between. This CDR3 has 17 amino acids.

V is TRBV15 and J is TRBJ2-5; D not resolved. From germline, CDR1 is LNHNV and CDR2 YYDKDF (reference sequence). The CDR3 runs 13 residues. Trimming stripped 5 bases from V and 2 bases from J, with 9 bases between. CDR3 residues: CATSPGLQETQYF. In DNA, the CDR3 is TGTGCCACCAGCCCCGGGTTGCAAGAGACCCAGTACTTC.

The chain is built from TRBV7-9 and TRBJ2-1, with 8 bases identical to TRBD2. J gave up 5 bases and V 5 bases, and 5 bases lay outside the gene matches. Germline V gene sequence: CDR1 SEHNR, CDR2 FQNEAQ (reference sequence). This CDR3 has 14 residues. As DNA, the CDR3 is TGTGCCAGCAGCCTGATGCGGGGGGACAATGAGCAGTTCTTC. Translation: CASSLMRGDNEQFF.

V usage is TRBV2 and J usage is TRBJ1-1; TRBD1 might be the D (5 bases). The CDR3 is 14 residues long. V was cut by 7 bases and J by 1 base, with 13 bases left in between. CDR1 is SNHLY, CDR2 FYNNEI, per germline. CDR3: CASTSGLGNTEAFF. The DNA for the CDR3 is TGTGCCAGCACCTCAGGGTTGGGGAACACTGAAGCTTTCTTT.

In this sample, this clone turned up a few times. DNA of the CDR3: TGTGCCAGCGGGACAGGGGGCTTCTACGAGCAGTACTTC. It yields the protein CASGTGGFYEQYF. V usage is TRBV5-4 and J usage is TRBJ2-7; 12 bases fit TRBD1. The V gene end was trimmed by 7 bases and the J gene end by 3 bases; junction bases not matched to a gene: 2. Germline values: CDR1 SGHNT, CDR2 YYREEE (reference sequence). This CDR3 is built from 13 residues.

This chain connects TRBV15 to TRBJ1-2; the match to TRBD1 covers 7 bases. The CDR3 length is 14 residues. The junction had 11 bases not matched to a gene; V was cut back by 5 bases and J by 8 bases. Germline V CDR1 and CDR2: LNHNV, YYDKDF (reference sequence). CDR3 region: CATSPFDREGGYTF. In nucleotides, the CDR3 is TGTGCCACCAGCCCCTTCGACAGGGAAGGAGGCTACACCTTC.

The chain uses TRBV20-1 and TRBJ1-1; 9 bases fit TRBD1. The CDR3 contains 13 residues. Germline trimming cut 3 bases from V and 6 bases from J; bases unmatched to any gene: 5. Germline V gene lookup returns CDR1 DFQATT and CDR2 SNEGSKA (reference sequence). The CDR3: CSASWDRDSEAFF. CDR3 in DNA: TGCAGTGCTAGTTGGGACAGGGACTCTGAAGCTTTCTTT.